These T cell receptor beta chains were read from a single sample in a study of shared clonotypes between healthy human individuals. Repertoires were generated with immunoSEQ multiplex PCR, while TCRdb's copy carries only in-frame clones and drops some. The data show some 2.4 million clones, approximately 93% seen once. The sequenced material came from naive CD4+ T cells from PBMCs. The source is a man between 18 and 35 years old in good health. Some clones in this sample may be carry-over from other donors' samples. Both conserved end residues are part of each CDR3. The D gene is left open where the match is weak. Size is omitted from some rows. Given values are once, few, many or a class for expanded clones.

cdr3_nt: TGTGCCAGCAGTGTCTTCACTTCCCCTTCCCACACGGCAGATACGCAGTATTTT
cdr3_aa: CASSVFTSPSHTADTQYF
clone_size: -
j_call: TRBJ2-3
d_call: -
v_call: TRBV25-1

cdr3_nt: TGTGCCAGTACCCTGGACGGTCGTTCCTACGAGCAGTACTTC
cdr3_aa: CASTLDGRSYEQYF
clone_size: -
j_call: TRBJ2-7
d_call: -
v_call: TRBV19

cdr3_nt: TGCGCCAGCAGCTTGGAGAGAGGCCTGAGCAATGAGCAGTTCTTC
cdr3_aa: CASSLERGLSNEQFF
clone_size: once
j_call: TRBJ2-1
d_call: -
v_call: TRBV5-1

cdr3_nt: TGTGCCAGCAGCTTGCTGGGGTCCTACGAGCAGTACTTC
cdr3_aa: CASSLLGSYEQYF
clone_size: -
j_call: TRBJ2-7
d_call: -
v_call: TRBV5-6

cdr3_nt: TGTGCCAGCAGTCCCTCCCCGGGCAGGGCCTACGAGCAGTACTTC
cdr3_aa: CASSPSPGRAYEQYF
clone_size: -
j_call: TRBJ2-7
d_call: -
v_call: TRBV27

cdr3_nt: TGCGCCAGCAGCTTGGCGGGACAGTTAAATCAGCCCCAGCATTTT
cdr3_aa: CASSLAGQLNQPQHF
clone_size: -
j_call: TRBJ1-5
d_call: TRBD1
v_call: TRBV5-1

cdr3_nt: TGTGCCTGGAGTGAGGGATCAGATACGCAGTATTTT
cdr3_aa: CAWSEGSDTQYF
clone_size: once
j_call: TRBJ2-3
d_call: -
v_call: TRBV30

cdr3_nt: TGTGCCAGCAGCTTAAGGGGCGGGCGAGAAGAGACCCAGTACTTC
cdr3_aa: CASSLRGGREETQYF
clone_size: -
j_call: TRBJ2-5
d_call: -
v_call: TRBV7-2

cdr3_nt: TGTGCCAGCAGACCCAGGGACAGGAGGACGCAGTATTTT
cdr3_aa: CASRPRDRRTQYF
clone_size: -
j_call: TRBJ2-3
d_call: TRBD1
v_call: TRBV28

cdr3_nt: TGTGCCAGCAGGGGACCTGACCAGTACTTC
cdr3_aa: CASRGPDQYF
clone_size: few
j_call: TRBJ2-7
d_call: -
v_call: TRBV2

cdr3_nt: TGCGCCAGCAGCCAAGTTCCGGGCAGGGGAGGTACTGAAGCTTTCTTT
cdr3_aa: CASSQVPGRGGTEAFF
clone_size: -
j_call: TRBJ1-1
d_call: -
v_call: TRBV4-3

cdr3_nt: TGTGCCAGCAGTGCCGACAGGGAGTGGGGGCAGCCCCAGCATTTT
cdr3_aa: CASSADREWGQPQHF
clone_size: -
j_call: TRBJ1-5
d_call: TRBD1
v_call: TRBV6-1

cdr3_nt: TGTGCCAGCAGAAACAGGGGTGGCTACGAGCAGTACTTC
cdr3_aa: CASRNRGGYEQYF
clone_size: -
j_call: TRBJ2-7
d_call: TRBD1
v_call: TRBV2

cdr3_nt: TGCGCCAGCAACCCGGGACAGGGGCTCACTGAAGCTTTCTTT
cdr3_aa: CASNPGQGLTEAFF
clone_size: -
j_call: TRBJ1-1
d_call: TRBD1
v_call: TRBV5-1

cdr3_nt: TGTGCCTGGAGTGTAGACGGCGGGTCCACAGATACGCAGTATTTT
cdr3_aa: CAWSVDGGSTDTQYF
clone_size: -
j_call: TRBJ2-3
d_call: -
v_call: TRBV30

cdr3_nt: TGTGCCTGGAGTGTAGGACTAGCGGGAGGAAAGTTCTTC
cdr3_aa: CAWSVGLAGGKFF
clone_size: once
j_call: TRBJ2-1
d_call: TRBD2
v_call: TRBV30

cdr3_nt: TGTGCCACCAGCAGCCCACGAAACATTCAGTACTTC
cdr3_aa: CATSSPRNIQYF
clone_size: -
j_call: TRBJ2-4
d_call: -
v_call: TRBV15

cdr3_nt: TGTGCCAGCACCCCCACATTGGTCAGACAGGGTCTCTCGTACCAAGAGACCCAGTACTTC
cdr3_aa: CASTPTLVRQGLSYQETQYF
clone_size: -
j_call: TRBJ2-5
d_call: TRBD1
v_call: TRBV7-8

cdr3_nt: TGTGCCAGCAGCTCCCCCCTTAGACGGGAGGGCCTCAATGAGCAGTTCTTC
cdr3_aa: CASSSPLRREGLNEQFF
clone_size: -
j_call: TRBJ2-1
d_call: TRBD2
v_call: TRBV7-2

cdr3_nt: TGTGCCAGCAGTGAACGCACAGGGGGCAGCAATCAGCCCCAGCATTTT
cdr3_aa: CASSERTGGSNQPQHF
clone_size: -
j_call: TRBJ1-5
d_call: TRBD1
v_call: TRBV28

cdr3_nt: TGTGCCAGCAGCTTAGTCCGAGGAAACCGGAACACTGAAGCTTTCTTT
cdr3_aa: CASSLVRGNRNTEAFF
clone_size: -
j_call: TRBJ1-1
d_call: -
v_call: TRBV7-9

cdr3_nt: TGTGCCAGCAGCTTAGGTTCTAGCGGGACGGCCGGGGAGCTGTTTTTT
cdr3_aa: CASSLGSSGTAGELFF
clone_size: -
j_call: TRBJ2-2
d_call: TRBD2
v_call: TRBV7-2

cdr3_nt: TGTGCCAGCAGCTTAAGGGACAGGGCAGATACGCAGTATTTT
cdr3_aa: CASSLRDRADTQYF
clone_size: -
j_call: TRBJ2-3
d_call: TRBD1
v_call: TRBV7-9

cdr3_nt: TGTGCCAGCAGCTTGTCCCGGACTGGCCAAGATACGCAGTATTTT
cdr3_aa: CASSLSRTGQDTQYF
clone_size: -
j_call: TRBJ2-3
d_call: -
v_call: TRBV5-5

cdr3_nt: TGTGCCAGTAGTTGGGAAAACACCATATATTTT
cdr3_aa: CASSWENTIYF
clone_size: -
j_call: TRBJ1-3
d_call: -
v_call: TRBV19

cdr3_nt: TGTGCCAGCAGCTTAGCGGGAGGGACCAATGAGCAGTTCTTC
cdr3_aa: CASSLAGGTNEQFF
clone_size: -
j_call: TRBJ2-1
d_call: TRBD2
v_call: TRBV7-3

cdr3_nt: TGTGCCAGCAGTTACTCCCGGGAAGACGAGCAGTTCTTC
cdr3_aa: CASSYSREDEQFF
clone_size: -
j_call: TRBJ2-1
d_call: -
v_call: TRBV6-5

cdr3_nt: TGCAGTGCTAGAGATATGGTCGAGCAGTACTTC
cdr3_aa: CSARDMVEQYF
clone_size: -
j_call: TRBJ2-7
d_call: -
v_call: TRBV20-1

cdr3_nt: TGTGCCAGCAGCCAGGGACTAGCGGGGGTAAGCTCCTACAATGAGCAGTTCTTC
cdr3_aa: CASSQGLAGVSSYNEQFF
clone_size: -
j_call: TRBJ2-1
d_call: TRBD2
v_call: TRBV4-2

cdr3_nt: TGTGCCAGCAGTGAAGCATACGAGCAGTACTTC
cdr3_aa: CASSEAYEQYF
clone_size: few
j_call: TRBJ2-7
d_call: -
v_call: TRBV2

cdr3_nt: TGTGCCAACAGCAGGACTAGCGGGAGGCAAGAGCAGTTCTTC
cdr3_aa: CANSRTSGRQEQFF
clone_size: -
j_call: TRBJ2-1
d_call: TRBD2
v_call: TRBV2

cdr3_nt: TGTGCCAGCAGTTCCCCCCGGGCGGGAGGGGTCAATGAGCAGTTCTTC
cdr3_aa: CASSSPRAGGVNEQFF
clone_size: once
j_call: TRBJ2-1
d_call: TRBD2
v_call: TRBV28

cdr3_nt: TGTGCCAGCAGTTTAGGGCCGAGCTCCTACAATGAGCAGTTCTTC
cdr3_aa: CASSLGPSSYNEQFF
clone_size: -
j_call: TRBJ2-1
d_call: -
v_call: TRBV27

cdr3_nt: TGTGCCAGCAGCGCTAGACAGGTTGAGGAGACCCAGTACTTC
cdr3_aa: CASSARQVEETQYF
clone_size: -
j_call: TRBJ2-5
d_call: -
v_call: TRBV9

cdr3_nt: TGTGCCAGTAGTCGGACGGGAGGGGGCTATGGCTACACCTTC
cdr3_aa: CASSRTGGGYGYTF
clone_size: -
j_call: TRBJ1-2
d_call: -
v_call: TRBV19

cdr3_nt: TGTGCCAGCAGCTTGGATTCGAGCGGGAGCACAGATACGCAGTATTTT
cdr3_aa: CASSLDSSGSTDTQYF
clone_size: -
j_call: TRBJ2-3
d_call: -
v_call: TRBV5-4

cdr3_nt: TGTGCCAGCAGTGAATATTCACAGGGTGGAGGCTACACCTTC
cdr3_aa: CASSEYSQGGGYTF
clone_size: -
j_call: TRBJ1-2
d_call: -
v_call: TRBV25-1

cdr3_nt: TGTGCCAGCATAGGGTATCCGACCTACGAGCAGTACTTC
cdr3_aa: CASIGYPTYEQYF
clone_size: once
j_call: TRBJ2-7
d_call: -
v_call: TRBV11-2

cdr3_nt: TGTGCCAGCAGTGCCTCAGGGGCACACAGCTACGAGCAGTACTTC
cdr3_aa: CASSASGAHSYEQYF
clone_size: once
j_call: TRBJ2-7
d_call: -
v_call: TRBV6-6

cdr3_nt: TGTGCCAGCAGATTAGCGGGGGCCGACACCGGGGAGCTGTTTTTT
cdr3_aa: CASRLAGADTGELFF
clone_size: -
j_call: TRBJ2-2
d_call: TRBD2
v_call: TRBV6-1

cdr3_nt: TGTGCCAGCAGCCTGACAGGGGACAATCAGCCCCAGCATTTT
cdr3_aa: CASSLTGDNQPQHF
clone_size: -
j_call: TRBJ1-5
d_call: TRBD1
v_call: TRBV28

cdr3_nt: TGTGCCAGCAGTGATAGAGGCTCCTACAATGAGCAGTTCTTC
cdr3_aa: CASSDRGSYNEQFF
clone_size: -
j_call: TRBJ2-1
d_call: -
v_call: TRBV25-1